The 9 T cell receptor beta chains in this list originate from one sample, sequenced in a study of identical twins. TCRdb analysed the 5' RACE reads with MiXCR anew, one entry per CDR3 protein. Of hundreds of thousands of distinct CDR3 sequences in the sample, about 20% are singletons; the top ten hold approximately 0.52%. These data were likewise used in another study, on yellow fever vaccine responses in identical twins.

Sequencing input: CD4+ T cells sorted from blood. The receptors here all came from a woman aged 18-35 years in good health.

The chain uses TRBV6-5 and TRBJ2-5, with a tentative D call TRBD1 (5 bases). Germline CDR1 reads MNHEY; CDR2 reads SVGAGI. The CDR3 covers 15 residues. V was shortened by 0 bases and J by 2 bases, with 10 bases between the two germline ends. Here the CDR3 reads CASSYSATAQETQYF. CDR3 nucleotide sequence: TGTGCCAGCAGTTACTCCGCGACAGCACAAGAGACCCAGTACTTC.

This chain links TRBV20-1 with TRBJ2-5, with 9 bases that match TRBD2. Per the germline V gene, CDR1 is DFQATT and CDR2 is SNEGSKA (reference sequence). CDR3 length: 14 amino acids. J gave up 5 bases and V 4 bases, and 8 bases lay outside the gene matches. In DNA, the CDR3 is TGCAGTGCTACCCCGGGACTAGCTTGGGAGACCCAGTACTTC. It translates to CSATPGLAWETQYF.

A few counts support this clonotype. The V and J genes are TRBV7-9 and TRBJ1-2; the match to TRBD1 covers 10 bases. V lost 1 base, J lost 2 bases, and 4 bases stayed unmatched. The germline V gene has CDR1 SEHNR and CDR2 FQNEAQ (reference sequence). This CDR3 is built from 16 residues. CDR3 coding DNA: TGTGCCAGCAGCTTAGATGGGACAGGGGAGAACTATGGCTACACCTTC. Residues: CASSLDGTGENYGYTF. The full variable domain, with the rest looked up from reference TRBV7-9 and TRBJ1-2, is DTGVSQNPRHKITKRGQNVTFRCDPISEHNRLYWYRQTLGQGPEFLTYFQNEAQLEKSRLLSDRFSAERPKGSFSTLEIQRTEQGDSAMYLCASSLDGTGENYGYTFGSGTRLTVV.

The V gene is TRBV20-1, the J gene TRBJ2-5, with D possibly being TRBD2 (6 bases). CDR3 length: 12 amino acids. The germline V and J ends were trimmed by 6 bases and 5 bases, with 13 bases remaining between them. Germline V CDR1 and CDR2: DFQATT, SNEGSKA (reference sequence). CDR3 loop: CSALGTLETQYF. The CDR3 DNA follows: TGCAGTGCCCTCGGGACTCTGGAGACCCAGTACTTC.

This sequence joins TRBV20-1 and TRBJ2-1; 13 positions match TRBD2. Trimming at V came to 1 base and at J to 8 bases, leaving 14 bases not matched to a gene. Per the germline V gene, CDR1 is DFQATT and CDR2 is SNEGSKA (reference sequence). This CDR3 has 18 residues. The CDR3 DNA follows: TGCAGTGCTAGAGCCCGAATACTAGCGGGAGGGCCGAGGCATGAGCAGTTCTTC. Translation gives CSARARILAGGPRHEQFF.

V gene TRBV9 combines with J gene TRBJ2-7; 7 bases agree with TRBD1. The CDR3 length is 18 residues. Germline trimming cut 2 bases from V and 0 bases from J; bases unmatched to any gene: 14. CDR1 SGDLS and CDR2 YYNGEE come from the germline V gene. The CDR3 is CASSVTGRFERSSYEQYF. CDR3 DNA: TGTGCCAGCAGCGTGACAGGGCGTTTCGAGAGGAGCTCCTACGAGCAGTACTTC. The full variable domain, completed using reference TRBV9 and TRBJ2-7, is DSGVTQTPKHLITATGQRVTLRCSPRSGDLSVYWYQQSLDQGLQFLIQYYNGEERAKGNILERFSAQQFPDLHSELNLSSLELGDSALYFCASSVTGRFERSSYEQYFGPGTRLTVT.

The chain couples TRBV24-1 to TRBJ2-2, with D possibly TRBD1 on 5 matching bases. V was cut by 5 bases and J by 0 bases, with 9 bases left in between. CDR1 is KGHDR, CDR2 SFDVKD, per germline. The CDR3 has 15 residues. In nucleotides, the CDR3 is TGTGCCACCAGTGCGACAGTACCGAACACCGGGGAGCTGTTTTTT. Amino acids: CATSATVPNTGELFF.

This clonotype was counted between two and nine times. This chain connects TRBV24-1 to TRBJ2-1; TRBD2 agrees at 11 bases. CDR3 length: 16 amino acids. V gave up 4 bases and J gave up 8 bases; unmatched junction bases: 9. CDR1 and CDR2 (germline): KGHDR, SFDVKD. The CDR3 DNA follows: TGTGCCACCAGTGACCCCACTAGCGGGAGCGCCCATGAGCAGTTCTTC. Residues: CATSDPTSGSAHEQFF.

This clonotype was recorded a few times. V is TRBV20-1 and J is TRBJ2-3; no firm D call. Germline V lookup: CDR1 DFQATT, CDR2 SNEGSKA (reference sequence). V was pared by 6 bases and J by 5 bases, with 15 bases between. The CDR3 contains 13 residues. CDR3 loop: CSAYNRGIDTQYF. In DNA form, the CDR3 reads TGCAGTGCCTATAACAGAGGAATAGATACGCAGTATTTT.